This TCR beta chain was observed in a study of T cells expressing NK-cell markers. Study background: Repertoire data for TCR beta were derived from sorted T cells (CD3+CD56+NKG2C+, CD3+CD56+NKG2C- and CD3+CD56-NKG2C+). The sequencing cohort of eight donors included seven HCMV-seropositive individuals and one seronegative individual. Study conclusions and caveats: For four donors, these clonotypes were likewise the leading ones in the CD3+CD56-NKG2C+ fraction.

CDR3 length: 14 residues. The germline V gene encodes CDR1 LNHNV and CDR2 YYDKDF (reference sequence). Regarding this clonotype: What it binds is not known.

No DNA is given; TCRdb re-called the 5' RACE reads and lists each CDR3 protein once. This repertoire includes more than 120,000 distinct CDR3 sequences. Sample: blood T cells: a sorted CD56 or NKG2C T cell subset, CD4+ or CD8+ T cells, or bulk PBMC T cells (not recorded which). The chain joins TRBV15 to TRBJ2-7; absent DNA, TCRdb's TRBD1 call cannot be checked. This clonotype originated in a young man in good health. CDR3 loop: CATSMGAVAYEQYF.